This T cell receptor (beta chain) was sequenced for a study of OX40 agonist ivuxolimab in advanced cancers. About the full investigation: Ivuxolimab was a fully human IgG2 agonistic monoclonal antibody targeting the costimulatory receptor OX40 (CD134). A male proportion of around 81% and a mean age of 60 years, ranging from 23 to 79, were recorded for the dose-escalation cohort. Peripheral TCRbeta sequencing was intended to test whether TCR sequence diversity was altered and clonal T-cell expansion was caused by ivuxolimab. Intravenous ivuxolimab was administered to patients every 2 weeks at six dose levels: 0.01, 0.1, 0.3, 1.5, 3 and 10 mg/kg. Of the approximately 50 patients in dose escalation, 19 had hepatocellular carcinoma, some 15 had melanoma, 9 had renal cell carcinoma and 9 had head and neck cancer. The paper reports the monotherapy dose-escalation portion (N of about 50 patients) of the phase I ivuxolimab trial. Patients were allowed to have had prior anti-PD-1, anti-PD-L1 or anti-CTLA-4 therapy, and approximately 40% of the dose-escalation patients had previously received checkpoint inhibitors. Three dose-escalation patients achieved partial responses, one with hepatocellular carcinoma and two with cutaneous melanoma. What the authors observed across the whole study: Antigen specificity was not determined for the clonally expanded peripheral T cells. After ivuxolimab, CD8+ T cells had more expanded clones than CD4+ T cells on average. At doses from 0.1 to 3.0 mg/kg, clonal expansion was seen in both CD4+ and CD8+ blood T cells between baseline and week 6. Low levels of normalized T-cell clonal expansion were also seen in some patients who did not respond. In the 0.1-3.0 mg/kg groups, partial responders had among the lowest normalized peripheral clonal expansion, particularly in CD8+ T cells.

As to this clone: There is no known antigen for this receptor. There are no base qualities to consult, and no much larger clone falls within one base.

Via the germline V gene, CDR1 is SGHRS and CDR2 YFSETQ. The V end gives up 7 bases and the J end 6 bases, leaving 9 bases in the junction not matched to a gene. Reading from cysteine to phenylalanine, the CDR3 counts 14 amino acids. CDR3 DNA is the only sequence kept; it has 42 bases, read in frame from the first base. Genomic DNA was extracted from sorted cells for sequencing of the TCRbeta CDR3 region. The immunoSEQ Assay was used for sequencing of TCRbeta CDR3 regions. Held by TCRdb, this immuneACCESS table contains in-frame sequences only and omits some clones. Under half of the omission traces to an unresolved V gene where checked; the cause of the rest is unknown. The table for this sample lists around 67,000 clones; 84% of them were counted only once. 2.4% of the sample is in the top ten clones. The trial excluded patients who had a history of autoimmune disease or were on systemic immunosuppression. Peripheral blood for TCR sequencing was collected from all dose cohorts at baseline, on cycle 4 day 1, and on cycle 7 day 1. The samples were drawn from a first-in-human, open-label, multicenter phase I dose-escalation trial of ivuxolimab. Adults with locally advanced or metastatic head and neck squamous cell, hepatocellular, melanoma or renal cell carcinoma were enrolled in the trial. Before TCR sequencing, CD4+ T cells and CD8+ T cells from peripheral blood were sorted into separate populations.

The TCR was taken from an adult with an advanced solid tumor such as melanoma, head and neck, liver or kidney cancer. Rearrangement joined TRBV5-1 to TRBJ1-4, and 7 bases in between align with TRBD1. The specimen was CD4+ or CD8+ T cells sorted from blood, collected in a trial of the OX40 agonist ivuxolimab. This receptor carries the CDR3 CASGETGSDEKLFF. Here is the DNA: TGCGCCAGCGGAGAGACAGGGAGTGATGAAAAACTGTTTTTT. The full variable domain, with segments outside the CDR3 supplied by the reference TRBV5-1 and TRBJ1-4 proteins, appears as KAGVTQTPRYLIKTRGQQVTLSCSPISGHRSVSWYQQTPGQGLQFLFEYFSETQRNKGNFPGRFSGRQFSNSRSEMNVSTLELGDSALYLCASGETGSDEKLFFGSGTQLSVL.